A single T cell receptor (beta chain) is shown here with its context. Its antigen is currently unknown. These data originate in a study of blood T cells in healthy people across ages. Points from the study as a whole: Per million T cells, TCR beta diversity dropped about linearly as age rose. Any conclusive comparison of naive versus antigen-experienced cells was prevented by using unsorted PBMCs. TCR beta diversity tracked closely with naive T cell percentage.

From germline, CDR1 is MNHNS and CDR2 SASEGT. This CDR3 is 12 amino acids long. The authors ran a second PCR of 7 to 11 cycles using a sample-barcoded 5' primer and a J-beta primer mix. Each CDR3 protein gets one entry after TCRdb re-called the 5' RACE reads with MiXCR. This table has over 600,000 distinct CDR3 sequences, around 45% appearing once. Material for sequencing was blood. V and J are TRBV6-1 and TRBJ2-5; either TRBD1 or TRBD2 may supply D (5 bases each). TRBJ2-7 matches the DNA end more closely, so the J call is doubtful. The TCR sequence derives from a man older than 75 in good health. In DNA form, the CDR3 reads TGTGCCAGCACCCGCAGGGAGTACGAGCAGTACTTC. Protein: CASTRREYEQYF.